This T cell receptor beta chain was captured by sequencing in a study of blood T cells in healthy people across ages (dated by TCRdb to about 2015). Background for the entire study: Template switching captured roughly one uniquely barcoded TCR beta cDNA molecule per two T cells in model experiments. For two donors (one aged 18 to 29 and one aged 80 or older), the study analyzed two additional independent replicas of 1 million unique cDNA reads from the same blood draw. The donors were divided into four age groups: young (average approximately 17 years), middle-aged (under 40), aged (under 70) and long-lived (about 84). To track age-related changes in TCR beta repertoire diversity, the study relied on deep sequencing normalized with unique cDNA molecular identifiers. To avoid experimental bias, donors of different ages were distributed randomly across sequencing lanes. The paper as a whole reports these results and caveats: Observed TCR beta diversity correlated strongly with the percentage of naive T cells measured by flow cytometry. Observed TCR beta diversity per million T cells fell roughly linearly with age, and a significant reduction was already apparent by age roughly 40. Donor CMV infection status was unknown, potentially confounding age-related changes in expanded clonotypes. Estimates of total diversity based on one million sequenced T cells were considered lower bounds and underestimates. Compared with the aged group, the long-lived group had more naive CD4+ T cells, fewer expanded clones and increased TCR diversity, a pattern suggesting age selection. Bulk unsorted PBMC profiling prevented conclusive comparison of naive and antigen-experienced compartments.

Receptors were amplified or captured by 5' RACE. The sample was run on an Illumina HiSeq 2500. The second PCR ran for about 7 to 11 cycles and used a J-beta primer mix along with a sample-barcoded 5' primer. A template-switch 5' adaptor carrying 12 random nucleotides introduced a unique molecular identifier onto each TCR beta cDNA molecule. Each sample yielded at least 2.5 million CDR3-containing paired-end reads. First-strand cDNA synthesis was performed from all RNA using the Mint cDNA synthesis kit, with priming by a TRBC-specific oligonucleotide. Following uracil-DNA glycosylase treatment, all cDNA underwent a first 18-cycle PCR with the universal primers M1SS and BC2_uni_R. As for the authors' bioinformatics: Normalization of each sample was performed by random selection of 1 million high-quality reads, each carrying a distinct molecular identifier. Reads sharing molecular identifiers were discarded rather than binned into consensus sequences. MiTCR, set to a Q25 quality threshold and the strictest error-elimination algorithm, was used for CDR3 identification, clonotype clustering and error correction. A nonparametric unseen species model using Euler transformation provided a lower-bound estimate of total TCR beta diversity. The public reads were reanalyzed by TCRdb: fastp trimming at Q25, MiXCR alignment, in-frame beta chains only. Entries are consolidated by CDR3 protein sequence, retaining the most common genes and DNA. These V and J calls originate from TCRdb's pipeline instead of the authors' own analysis. In all, the sample holds hundreds of thousands of distinct CDR3 sequences, and roughly 53% of those were seen once. The ten top clones hold roughly 37% of the sample.

The junction shows trimming of 5 bases on V and 2 bases on J, and the gene matches do not reach 7 bases of it. The germline V gene supplies CDR1 MNHEY and CDR2 SVGAGI. The CDR3 has 16 amino acids, counting the end cysteine and phenylalanine. Just the 48-base CDR3 DNA is kept, in frame starting at base 1. Systemically healthy Caucasian individuals from Russia, 39 in total and aged about 6 to 100 years, were included as donors. Roughly 9.5 milliliters of peripheral blood were drawn from each donor into EDTA-treated Vacutainer tubes. Ficoll-Paque density-gradient centrifugation was used to isolate PBMCs, with at least 6 million per sample. Total RNA was extracted from PBMCs with Trizol reagent, with at least 6 micrograms obtained per sample. Naive CD45RAhigh/CD27high T cell percentages were measured by flow cytometry on a PBMC aliquot from every donor. As for this clonotype: Its recognized antigen is unknown. Base-call qualities are not available, and no considerably larger clone is one nucleotide away.

The receptor comes from an older man in good health. This chain is built from TRBV6-5 and TRBJ2-4; 9 bases in the middle match TRBD1. Source material: blood. This receptor carries the CDR3 CASSPQGARSKNIQYF. The nucleotides are TGTGCCAGCAGTCCACAGGGGGCAAGGTCCAAAAACATTCAGTACTTC.